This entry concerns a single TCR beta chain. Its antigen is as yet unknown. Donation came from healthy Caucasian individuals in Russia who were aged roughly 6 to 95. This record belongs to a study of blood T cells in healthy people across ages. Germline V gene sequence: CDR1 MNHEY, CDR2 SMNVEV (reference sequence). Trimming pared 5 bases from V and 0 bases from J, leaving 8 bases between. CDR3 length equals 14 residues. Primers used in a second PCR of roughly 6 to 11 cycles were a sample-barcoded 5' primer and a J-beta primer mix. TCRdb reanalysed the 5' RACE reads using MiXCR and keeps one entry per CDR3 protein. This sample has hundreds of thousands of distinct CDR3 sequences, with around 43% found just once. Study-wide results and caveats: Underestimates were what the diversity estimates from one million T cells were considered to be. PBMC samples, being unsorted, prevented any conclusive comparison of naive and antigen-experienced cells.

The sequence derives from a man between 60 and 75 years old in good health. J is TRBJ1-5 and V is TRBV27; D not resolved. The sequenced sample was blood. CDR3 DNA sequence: TGTGCCAGCAGTGCCTCAGGTAGCAATCAGCCCCAGCATTTT. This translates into CASSASGSNQPQHF.